Listed here are 3 T cell receptor beta chains from one sample, sequenced in a study of chemoradiotherapy in HPV16-positive cancers. Method: immunoSEQ multiplex PCR; TCRdb's copy keeps in-frame clones and lacks some. Among 13,000 to 15,000 clones listed, around 70% were seen once. The specimen was taken from a patient who underwent chemoradiotherapy. The receptors stem from a human donor with HPV-associated anogenital cancer.

This chain connects TRBV28 to TRBJ1-2; no definite D call. Per the germline V gene, CDR1 is MDHEN and CDR2 is SYDVKM. The CDR3 length is 12 residues. The V end lost 6 bases, the J end lost 4 bases, and 9 bases lay between the germline ends. The CDR3 sequence is CASSQGGYGYTF. CDR3 nucleotides: TGTGCCAGCAGCCAAGGTGGCTATGGCTACACCTTC.

This clone was recorded once. This sequence joins TRBV7-9 and TRBJ1-2; 11 nucleotides align to TRBD1. The CDR3 length is 15 residues. CDR1 and CDR2 (germline): SEHNR, FQNEAQ (reference sequence). After removal of 4 bases from V and 4 bases from J, the junction contained 5 bases not matched to a gene. The CDR3 DNA sequence: TGTGCCAGCAGCTCTTCCGGGACAGGGGGCTATGGCTACACCTTC. Translated: CASSSSGTGGYGYTF.

Only a few counts were recorded for this clone. V and J are TRBV18 and TRBJ2-7; 8 bases align to TRBD1. Germline CDR1 KGHSH, CDR2 LQKENI. Trimming took 5 bases from V and 3 from J; bases not matched to a gene: 6. CDR3 length: 14 residues. CDR3 DNA sequence: TGTGCCAGCTCATCGACAGGGGTAGGCTACGAGCAGTACTTC. Translation: CASSSTGVGYEQYF.